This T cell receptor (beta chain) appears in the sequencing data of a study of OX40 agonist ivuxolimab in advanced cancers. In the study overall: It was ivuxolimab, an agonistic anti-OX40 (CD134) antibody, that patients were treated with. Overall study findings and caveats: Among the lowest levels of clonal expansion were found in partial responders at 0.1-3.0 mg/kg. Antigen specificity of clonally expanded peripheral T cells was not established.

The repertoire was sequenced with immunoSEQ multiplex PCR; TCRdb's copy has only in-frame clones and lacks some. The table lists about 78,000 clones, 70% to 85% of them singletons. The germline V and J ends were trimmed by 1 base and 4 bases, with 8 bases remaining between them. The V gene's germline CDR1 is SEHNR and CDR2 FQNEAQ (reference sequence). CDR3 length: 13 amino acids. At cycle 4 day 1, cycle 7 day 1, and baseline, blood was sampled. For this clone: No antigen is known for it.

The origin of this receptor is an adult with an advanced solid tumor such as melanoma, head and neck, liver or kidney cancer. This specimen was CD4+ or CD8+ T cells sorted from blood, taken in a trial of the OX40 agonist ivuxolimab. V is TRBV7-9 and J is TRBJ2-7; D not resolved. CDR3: CASSLESTYEQYF. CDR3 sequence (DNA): TGTGCCAGCAGCTTAGAATCGACGTACGAGCAGTACTTC.